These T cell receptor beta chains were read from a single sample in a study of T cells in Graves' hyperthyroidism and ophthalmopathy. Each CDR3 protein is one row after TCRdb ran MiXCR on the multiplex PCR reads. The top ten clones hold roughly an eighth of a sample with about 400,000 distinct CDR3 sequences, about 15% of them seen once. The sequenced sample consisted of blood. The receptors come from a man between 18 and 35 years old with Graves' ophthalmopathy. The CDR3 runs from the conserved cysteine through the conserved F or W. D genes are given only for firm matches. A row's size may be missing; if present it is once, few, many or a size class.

cdr3_aa: CASRTGGDEQYF; cdr3_nt: TGTGCCAGCAGAACGGGGGGGGACGAGCAGTACTTC; v_call: TRBV6-1; j_call: TRBJ2-7; d_call: TRBD2; clone_size: few
cdr3_aa: CASSLGQGLSQPQHF; cdr3_nt: TGTGCCAGCAGCTTAGGACAGGGCTTAAGCCAGCCCCAGCATTTT; v_call: TRBV7-2; j_call: TRBJ1-5; d_call: TRBD1; clone_size: many
cdr3_aa: CASSPGGTGELFF; cdr3_nt: TGTGCCAGCAGCCCCGGGGGCACCGGGGAGCTGTTTTTT; v_call: TRBV12-3/TRBV12-4; j_call: TRBJ2-2; d_call: -; clone_size: many
cdr3_aa: CSVAAAGAGQQYF; cdr3_nt: TGCAGCGTCGCAGCGGCAGGGGCCGGGCAGCAGTACTTC; v_call: TRBV29-1; j_call: TRBJ2-7; d_call: -; clone_size: -
cdr3_aa: CASSQDVAGGLYNEQFF; cdr3_nt: TGTGCCAGCAGCCAAGATGTGGCGGGAGGCCTTTACAATGAGCAGTTCTTC; v_call: TRBV14; j_call: TRBJ2-1; d_call: TRBD2; clone_size: many
cdr3_aa: CASRENPKQGATDTQYF; cdr3_nt: TGTGCCAGCAGGGAAAATCCTAAACAGGGGGCCACAGATACGCAGTATTTT; v_call: TRBV9; j_call: TRBJ2-3; d_call: TRBD1; clone_size: -
cdr3_aa: CASRKAGGVMETQYF; cdr3_nt: TGTGCCAGCAGAAAAGCGGGAGGGGTTATGGAGACCCAGTACTTC; v_call: TRBV27; j_call: TRBJ2-5; d_call: TRBD2; clone_size: many
cdr3_aa: CASSESGADSYGYTF; cdr3_nt: TGTGCCAGCAGTGAGTCGGGGGCCGATTCCTATGGCTACACCTTC; v_call: TRBV25-1; j_call: TRBJ1-2; d_call: -; clone_size: -
cdr3_aa: CASSRPRGNQRELFF; cdr3_nt: TGTGCCAGCAGCCGGCCAAGGGGTAACCAGCGGGAGCTGTTTTTT; v_call: TRBV27; j_call: TRBJ2-2; d_call: -; clone_size: few
cdr3_aa: CASSDPGTRYTGELFF; cdr3_nt: TGTGCCAGCAGTGATCCCGGGACACGGTACACCGGGGAGCTGTTTTTT; v_call: TRBV6-1; j_call: TRBJ2-2; d_call: -; clone_size: few
cdr3_aa: CASSLGFIGSQETQYF; cdr3_nt: TGTGCCAGCAGCTTAGGCTTTATAGGCTCCCAAGAGACCCAGTACTTC; v_call: TRBV7-6; j_call: TRBJ2-5; d_call: -; clone_size: -
cdr3_aa: CASSRRGRTSGGETQYF; cdr3_nt: TGTGCCAGCAGCCGGAGGGGGCGGACTAGCGGGGGAGAGACCCAGTACTTC; v_call: TRBV7-9; j_call: TRBJ2-5; d_call: TRBD2; clone_size: -
cdr3_aa: CASSQDRGLGAHWDTQYF; cdr3_nt: TGTGCCAGCAGCCAAGATAGAGGACTAGGGGCCCATTGGGATACGCAGTATTTT; v_call: TRBV14; j_call: TRBJ2-3; d_call: TRBD2; clone_size: many
cdr3_aa: CSVVILAGESSYNEQFF; cdr3_nt: TGCAGCGTTGTAATACTAGCGGGAGAGAGCTCCTACAATGAGCAGTTCTTC; v_call: TRBV29-1; j_call: TRBJ2-1; d_call: TRBD2; clone_size: once
cdr3_aa: CASSGDASYEQYF; cdr3_nt: TGCGCCAGCAGCGGGGACGCCAGCTACGAGCAGTACTTC; v_call: TRBV5-1; j_call: TRBJ2-7; d_call: -; clone_size: many
cdr3_aa: CASSIEGTPNYEQYF; cdr3_nt: TGTGCCAGTAGTATAGAAGGGACCCCGAACTACGAGCAGTACTTC; v_call: TRBV19; j_call: TRBJ2-7; d_call: -; clone_size: -
cdr3_aa: CASREGRAGNQPQHF; cdr3_nt: TGTGCCAGCAGGGAGGGAAGGGCGGGCAATCAGCCCCAGCATTTT; v_call: TRBV11-3; j_call: TRBJ1-5; d_call: -; clone_size: many
cdr3_aa: CASSMQGAVYEQYF; cdr3_nt: TGTGCCAGTAGTATGCAGGGGGCAGTCTACGAGCAGTACTTC; v_call: TRBV19; j_call: TRBJ2-7; d_call: TRBD1; clone_size: few
cdr3_aa: CASSLTQGRGNTIYF; cdr3_nt: TGCGCCAGCAGCTTGACCCAGGGGAGAGGAAACACCATATATTTT; v_call: TRBV5-1; j_call: TRBJ1-3; d_call: -; clone_size: -
cdr3_aa: CASSQAARSPGYTF; cdr3_nt: TGTGCCAGCAGCCAAGCCGCTCGGTCCCCGGGCTACACCTTC; v_call: TRBV3-1; j_call: TRBJ1-2; d_call: -; clone_size: few
cdr3_aa: CAISETGLDGYTF; cdr3_nt: TGTGCCATCAGTGAGACAGGGTTGGATGGCTACACCTTC; v_call: TRBV10-3; j_call: TRBJ1-2; d_call: -; clone_size: many
cdr3_aa: CASSRITSPGNTQYF; cdr3_nt: TGTGCCAGCAGCCGGATTACTAGTCCGGGGAATACGCAGTATTTT; v_call: TRBV11-2; j_call: TRBJ2-3; d_call: -; clone_size: many
cdr3_aa: CASSKSGTDETQYF; cdr3_nt: TGTGCCAGCAGCAAGAGCGGGACTGACGAGACCCAGTACTTC; v_call: TRBV7-3; j_call: TRBJ2-5; d_call: TRBD2; clone_size: many
cdr3_aa: CASSKTGSTDTQYF; cdr3_nt: TGTGCCAGCAGCAAGACAGGTAGCACAGATACGCAGTATTTT; v_call: TRBV9; j_call: TRBJ2-3; d_call: -; clone_size: many
cdr3_aa: CAWTGPYVYYEQYF; cdr3_nt: TGTGCCTGGACCGGGCCCTATGTCTACTACGAGCAGTACTTC; v_call: TRBV30; j_call: TRBJ2-7; d_call: -; clone_size: -